Below are 9 T cell receptor beta chains sequenced from a single sample in a study of blood T cell repertoires in COVID-19. TCRdb's copy holds only in-frame clones and misses some; the assay was immunoSEQ multiplex PCR. Of 150,000 to 200,000 clones detected, around 83% appear once; the ten largest clones hold around 6.1%. The sequenced sample was peripheral blood. The receptor set was obtained from a woman in her 40s with acute or convalescent COVID-19.

This clone was found many times. The chain recombines TRBV2 with TRBJ2-7; 9 bases align to TRBD2. Germline CDR1 SNHLY, CDR2 FYNNEI. With 7 bases clipped from V and 7 bases from J, the junction kept 14 bases outside the gene matches. The CDR3 sequence is 15 residues long. In DNA, the CDR3 is TGTGCCAGCAAGGAGAATCTAGCGGGATATCGGGAGCAGTACTTC. Protein product: CASKENLAGYREQYF.

The gene calls are TRBV5-4 and TRBJ2-1, with a weak D call TRBD2 (6 bases). This CDR3 spans 15 amino acids. Trimming took off 1 base at V and 4 bases at J, with 12 bases between the two ends. Germline CDR1 reads SGHNT; CDR2 reads YYREEE (reference sequence). The CDR3 protein is CASSLSTAGYNEQFF. In DNA, the CDR3 is TGTGCCAGCAGCTTGTCCACGGCGGGGTACAATGAGCAGTTCTTC. Using reference TRBV5-4 and TRBJ2-1 for the parts outside the CDR3, the full variable domain is ETGVTQSPTHLIKTRGQQVTLRCSSQSGHNTVSWYQQALGQGPQFIFQYYREEENGRGNFPPRFSGLQFPNYSSELNVNALELDDSALYLCASSLSTAGYNEQFFGPGTRLTVL.

The chain joins TRBV29-1 to TRBJ2-3, with a possible D match to TRBD2 (6 bases). Germline V CDR1 and CDR2: SQVTM, ANQGSEA. This CDR3 region has 13 residues. Trimming pared 6 bases from V and 2 bases from J, leaving 12 bases between. In nucleotides, the CDR3 is TGCAGCGTCGGAGGGGCGACCACAGATACGCAGTATTTT. Its protein product is CSVGGATTDTQYF.

This rearrangement joins TRBV11-2 to TRBJ2-7; D remains ambiguous. Germline lookup yields CDR1 SGHAT and CDR2 FQNNGV. The CDR3 extends over 11 amino acids. V was shortened by 3 bases and J by 4 bases, with 4 bases between the two germline ends. The CDR3 spells CASSFQYEQYF. The DNA of the CDR3 is TGTGCCAGCAGCTTCCAATACGAGCAGTACTTC.

The CDR3 is CASSFGGTLSYEQYF. In DNA, the CDR3 is TGTGCCAGCAGCTTCGGCGGGACCCTCTCCTACGAGCAGTACTTC. This chain joins TRBV7-2 and TRBJ2-7, with a weak D call TRBD2 (6 bases). The CDR3 sequence is 15 residues long. Germline V lookup: CDR1 SGHTA, CDR2 FQGNSA. Trimming shortened V by 3 bases and J by 0 bases, and 12 bases separated the two germline ends.

The chain joins TRBV7-8 to TRBJ1-3; TRBD1 aligns across 7 bases. Germline CDR1 is SGHVS and CDR2 is FQNEAQ. This CDR3 has 15 amino acids. Losses at the gene ends were 6 bases for V and 7 bases for J; bases not matched to a gene: 12. The CDR3 is CASRFRQGFGNTIYF. The CDR3 nucleotides read TGTGCCAGCAGGTTCCGACAGGGCTTCGGGAACACCATATATTTT.

The chain is built from TRBV5-1 and TRBJ2-2; 13 nucleotides match TRBD2. The V segment lost 5 bases and the J segment 3 bases; nucleotides outside the gene matches: 4. The CDR3 length is 16 residues. The germline gives CDR1 SGHRS, CDR2 YFSETQ. CDR3 amino acids: CASSSTSGGDTGELFF. DNA of the CDR3: TGCGCCAGCAGTTCTACTAGCGGGGGGGACACCGGGGAGCTGTTTTTT.

The CDR3 DNA reads TGTGCCAGCTCACCAGTGGAAGATACCTTACAGGGGGGGGTGACAGATACGCAGTATTTT. It translates to CASSPVEDTLQGGVTDTQYF. This chain uses TRBV18 with TRBJ2-3, with D perhaps TRBD1 (8 bases). The CDR3 has 20 amino acids. Looked up from germline, CDR1 is KGHSH and CDR2 is LQKENI. V lost 2 bases to trimming and J lost 3 bases, with 27 bases between them.

V and J are TRBV18 and TRBJ1-3, with unresolved D. CDR3 length equals 16 residues. Trimming took 1 base from V and 0 from J, leaving 10 bases between them. Looked up from germline, CDR1 is KGHSH and CDR2 is LQKENI. The CDR3 DNA follows: TGTGCCAGCTCACCACTCGGTCCCCACTCTGGAAACACCATATATTTT. Protein: CASSPLGPHSGNTIYF.